Included here is one T cell receptor (beta chain) sequence, with context. This sample is drawn from a study of T-cell reconstitution after alpha-beta-depleted transplantation in children. This sample's TCRbeta library carried unique molecular identifier barcodes. TCRdb recomputed calls from the PCR reads with MiXCR, one row per CDR3 protein. The data hold some 350,000 distinct CDR3 sequences, with roughly 16% observed a single time. The CDR3 totals 13 residues. The ends were cut back, 3 bases at V and 3 bases at J, with 9 bases in the middle. Per germline, CDR1 SGHTA and CDR2 FQGTGA. This TCR was sampled from a male patient between 2 and 10 years old who had a stem cell transplant for acute lymphoblastic leukemia, so the T cells may come from the graft donor. This sequence joins TRBV7-3 and TRBJ2-7, with D perhaps assigned TRBD1 or TRBD2 (6 bases each). Sequencing was performed on PBMCs, mostly from graft donor cells, taken 360 days after TCRalphabeta/CD19-depleted stem cell transplant. The CDR3 region is CASSFEGGYEQYF. The CDR3, as DNA: TGTGCCAGCAGCTTCGAGGGGGGCTACGAGCAGTACTTC. The full variable domain, completed using reference TRBV7-3 and TRBJ2-7, is GAGVSQTPSNKVTEKGKYVELRCDPISGHTALYWYRQSLGQGPEFLIYFQGTGAADDSGLPNDRFFAVRPEGSVSTLKIQRTERGDSAVYLCASSFEGGYEQYFGPGTRLTVT.